This T cell receptor beta chain was captured in a study of shared clonotypes between healthy human individuals. Germline V CDR1 and CDR2: SNHLY, FYNNEI. V lost 5 bases, J lost 5 bases, and 9 bases stayed unmatched. CDR3 size: 15 residues. CD4+ cell separation produced CD45RA+ naive and CD45RA-negative memory subsets. Whole-study results and caveats: Donor scarcity curtailed the genetic and exposure-history diversity represented herein. Shared across a few donors were roughly 4.7% of the naive CD4 clonotypes. Memory subsets generally showed smaller estimated richness than naive subsets did.

Concerning this clone: No antigen is known for it.

The data were produced by immunoSEQ multiplex PCR, yet TCRdb's version contains in-frame clones alone and is incomplete. Of 2 million to 3 million clones detected, over 85% appear once; the ten largest clones hold 0.36%. The V gene is TRBV2, the J gene TRBJ1-5; 7 nucleotides match TRBD1. Sequenced: naive CD4+ T cells from PBMCs. Regarding subset: CD45RA+ positively selected. The receptor was derived from a man between 18 and 35 years old in good health. Some clones in this sample may be carry-over from other donors' samples. The CDR3 loop is CASSLTGAVDQPQHF. CDR3 nucleotides: TGTGCCAGCAGTCTTACAGGGGCGGTGGATCAGCCCCAGCATTTT.